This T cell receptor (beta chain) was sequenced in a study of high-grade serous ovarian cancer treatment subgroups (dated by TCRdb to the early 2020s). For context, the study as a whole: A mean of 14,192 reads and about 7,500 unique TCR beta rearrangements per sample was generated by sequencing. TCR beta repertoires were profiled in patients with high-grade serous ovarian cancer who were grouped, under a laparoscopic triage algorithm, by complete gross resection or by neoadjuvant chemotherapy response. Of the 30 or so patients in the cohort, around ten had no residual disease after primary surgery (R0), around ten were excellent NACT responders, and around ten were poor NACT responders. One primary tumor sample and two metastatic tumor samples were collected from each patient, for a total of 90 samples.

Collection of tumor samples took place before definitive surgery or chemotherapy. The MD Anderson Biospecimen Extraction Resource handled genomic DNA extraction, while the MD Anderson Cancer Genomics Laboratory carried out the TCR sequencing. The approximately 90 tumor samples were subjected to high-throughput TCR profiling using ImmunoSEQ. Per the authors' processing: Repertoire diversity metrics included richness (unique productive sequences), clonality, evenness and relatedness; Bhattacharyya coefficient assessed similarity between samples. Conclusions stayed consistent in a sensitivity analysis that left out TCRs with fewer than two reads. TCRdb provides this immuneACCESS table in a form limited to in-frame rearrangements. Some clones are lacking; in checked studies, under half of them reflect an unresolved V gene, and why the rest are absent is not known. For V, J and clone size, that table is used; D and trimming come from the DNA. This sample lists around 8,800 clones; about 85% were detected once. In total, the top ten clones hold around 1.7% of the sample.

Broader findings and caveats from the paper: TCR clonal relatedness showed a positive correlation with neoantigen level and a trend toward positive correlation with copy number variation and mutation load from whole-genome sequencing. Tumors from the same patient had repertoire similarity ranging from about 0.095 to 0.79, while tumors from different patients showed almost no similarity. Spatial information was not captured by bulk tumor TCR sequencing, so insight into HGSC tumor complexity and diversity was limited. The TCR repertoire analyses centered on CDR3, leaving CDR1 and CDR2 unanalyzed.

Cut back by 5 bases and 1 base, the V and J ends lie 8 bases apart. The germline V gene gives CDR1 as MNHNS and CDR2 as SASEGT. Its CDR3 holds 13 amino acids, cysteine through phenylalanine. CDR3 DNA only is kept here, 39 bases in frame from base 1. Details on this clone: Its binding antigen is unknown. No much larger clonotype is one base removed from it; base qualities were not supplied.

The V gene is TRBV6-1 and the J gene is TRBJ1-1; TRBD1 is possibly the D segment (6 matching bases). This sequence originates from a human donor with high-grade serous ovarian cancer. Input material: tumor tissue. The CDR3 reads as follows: CASSWGQNTEAFF. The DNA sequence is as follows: TGTGCCAGCAGTTGGGGGCAGAACACTGAAGCTTTCTTT.